This T cell receptor beta chain was observed in a study of cytomegalovirus exposure and HLA in healthy donors. TCRdb's table, derived via immunoSEQ multiplex PCR, lists solely in-frame clones and lacks some. In the table there are hundreds of thousands of clones, about nine tenths of which are singletons. General study findings and limits: The study found most TCR sequences rare, yet found some public TCRs in many donors. Overall, approximately 150 TCR beta chains were annotated as cytomegalovirus-associated. Confirmation in vitro established that a few CMV-associated chains were specific for CMV antigens.

These donors were members of the roughly 120-subject validation cohort, a group separate from the approximately 700-subject first cohort. Of note for this clone: Its matching antigen is unknown.

Trimming took 5 bases from V and 8 from J; bases not matched to a gene: 8. CDR3 length equals 13 residues. The germline CDR1 and CDR2 sequences are MNHEY and SMNVEV (reference sequence). The chain uses TRBV27 and TRBJ1-2; 7 nucleotides align to TRBD1. This TCR was recovered from a woman between 18 and 30 years old in good health and CMV-seronegative. The source material was PBMCs. CDR3 coding DNA: TGTGCCAGCAGTCCTACAGGGGTTGTAGGCTACACCTTC. Its translation: CASSPTGVVGYTF.